This TCR beta chain derives from a study of blood T cell repertoires in COVID-19. Germline loops: CDR1 SGHNT, CDR2 YENEEA. The CDR3 consists of 15 residues. V was trimmed by 5 bases and J by 7 bases, leaving 18 bases between them. Measured with immunoSEQ multiplex PCR; TCRdb has only the in-frame clones, and not every one. Here the sample spans about 230,000 clones, roughly nine tenths being singletons. This chain links TRBV11-3 with TRBJ2-1; D may be TRBD2 (7 bases). The sequence came from a woman aged 45-65 years in a cohort exposed to, infected with or recovered from COVID-19 (not recorded which). Source material: PBMCs or T cells enriched from blood (not recorded which). DNA of the CDR3: TGTGCCAGCAGCATAAGGCACGCGGGGGCGAATGAGCAGTTCTTC. It specifies CASSIRHAGANEQFF.